The source of this T cell receptor (beta chain) is a study of T cell repertoires in cytomegalovirus infection. TCRdb used MiXCR to reprocess the reads, holding one entry per CDR3 protein. Of about 680,000 distinct CDR3 sequences in the sample, 20% to 25% were seen once. Overall study results and limits: Based on cumulative public TCR beta family frequency, carriers of CMV plus the relevant HLA were identified.

The ends were cut back, 3 bases at V and 6 bases at J, with 15 bases in the middle. CDR3 size: 15 residues. This clonotype was counted ten times or more. No antigen is known for it. The material sequenced was CD8+ T cells from PBMCs. J is TRBJ2-1 and V is TRBV12-3 or TRBV12-4; D unresolved. This receptor was obtained from a human donor in good health (CMV status not recorded). Some clones in this sample may be carry-over from other donors' samples. CDR3 sequence: CASSLGFPLVNEQFF. CDR3 sequence (DNA): TGTGCCAGCAGTTTGGGTTTCCCCCTAGTCAATGAGCAGTTCTTC.